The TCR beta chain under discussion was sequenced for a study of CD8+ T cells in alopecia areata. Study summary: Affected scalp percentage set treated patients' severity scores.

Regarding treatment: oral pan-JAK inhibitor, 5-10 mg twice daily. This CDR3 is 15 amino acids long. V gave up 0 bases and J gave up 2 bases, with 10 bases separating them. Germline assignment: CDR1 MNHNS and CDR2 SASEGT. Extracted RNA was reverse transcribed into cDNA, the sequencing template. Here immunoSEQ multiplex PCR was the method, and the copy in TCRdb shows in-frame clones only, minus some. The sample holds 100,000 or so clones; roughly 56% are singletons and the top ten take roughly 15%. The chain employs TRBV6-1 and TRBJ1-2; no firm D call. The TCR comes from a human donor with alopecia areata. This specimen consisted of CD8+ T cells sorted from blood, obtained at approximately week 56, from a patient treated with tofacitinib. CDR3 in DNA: TGTGCCAGCAGTGAAGCGGGGTTTGGAAACTATGGCTACACCTTC. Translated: CASSEAGFGNYGYTF.